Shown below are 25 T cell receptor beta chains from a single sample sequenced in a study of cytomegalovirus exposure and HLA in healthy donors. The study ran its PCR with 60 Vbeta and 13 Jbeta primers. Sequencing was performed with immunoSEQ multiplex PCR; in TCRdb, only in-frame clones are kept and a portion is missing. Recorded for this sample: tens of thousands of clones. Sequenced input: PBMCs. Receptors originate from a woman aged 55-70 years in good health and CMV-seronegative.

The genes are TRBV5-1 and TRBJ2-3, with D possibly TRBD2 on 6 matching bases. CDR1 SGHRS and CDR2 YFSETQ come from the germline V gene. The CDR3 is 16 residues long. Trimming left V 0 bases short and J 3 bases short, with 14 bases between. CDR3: CASSLDPGASTDTQYF. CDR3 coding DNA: TGCGCCAGCAGCTTGGATCCGGGAGCATCGACAGATACGCAGTATTTT.

The chain's CDR3 is CASKQALNYGYTF. The CDR3, as DNA: TGTGCCAGCAAACAAGCGCTTAACTATGGCTACACCTTC. The rearrangement uses TRBV28 and TRBJ1-2; no clear D gene. The length of the CDR3 is 13 residues. Trimming removed 7 bases at V and 1 base at J, with 10 bases between. The germline CDR1 and CDR2 sequences are MDHEN and SYDVKM.

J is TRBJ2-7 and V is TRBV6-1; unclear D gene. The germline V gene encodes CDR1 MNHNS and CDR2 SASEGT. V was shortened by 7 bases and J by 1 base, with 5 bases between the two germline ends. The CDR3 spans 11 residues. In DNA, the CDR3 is TGTGCCAGCACCCCGTCCTACGAGCAGTACTTC. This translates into CASTPSYEQYF.

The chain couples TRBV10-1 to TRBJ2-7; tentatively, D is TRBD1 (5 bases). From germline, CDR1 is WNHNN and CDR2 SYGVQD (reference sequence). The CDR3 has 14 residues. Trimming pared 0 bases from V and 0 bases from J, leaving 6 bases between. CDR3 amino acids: CASSESTASYEQYF. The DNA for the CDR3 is TGCGCCAGCAGTGAGTCGACAGCCTCCTACGAGCAGTACTTC.

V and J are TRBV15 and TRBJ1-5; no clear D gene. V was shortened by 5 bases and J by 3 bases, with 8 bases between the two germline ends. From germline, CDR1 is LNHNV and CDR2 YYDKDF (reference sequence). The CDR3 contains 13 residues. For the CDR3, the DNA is TGTGCCACCAGCTTAGCCAACAATCAGCCCCAGCATTTT. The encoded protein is CATSLANNQPQHF.

For the CDR3, the DNA is TGTGCCAGCTCCCCATCTGAACAGGGAACTAATGAAAAACTGTTTTTT. Translated, it gives CASSPSEQGTNEKLFF. The chain is built from TRBV18 and TRBJ1-4; the D gene is possibly TRBD1 (6 bases). CDR1 is KGHSH and CDR2 is LQKENI in the germline V gene. This CDR3 is 16 amino acids long. Trimming shortened V by 6 bases and J by 1 base, and 15 bases separated the two germline ends.

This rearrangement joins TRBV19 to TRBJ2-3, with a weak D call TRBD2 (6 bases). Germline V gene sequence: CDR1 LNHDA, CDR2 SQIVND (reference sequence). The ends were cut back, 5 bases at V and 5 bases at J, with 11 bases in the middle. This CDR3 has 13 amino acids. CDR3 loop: CASSLGLLDTQYF. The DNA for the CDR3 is TGTGCCAGTAGTCTTGGACTACTAGATACGCAGTATTTT.

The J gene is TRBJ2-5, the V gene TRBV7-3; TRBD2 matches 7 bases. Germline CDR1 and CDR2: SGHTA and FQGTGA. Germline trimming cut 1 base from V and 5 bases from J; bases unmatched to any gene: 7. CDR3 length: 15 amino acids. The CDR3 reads CASSLMSLAAETQYF. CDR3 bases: TGTGCCAGCAGCTTAATGTCGCTAGCGGCGGAGACCCAGTACTTC.

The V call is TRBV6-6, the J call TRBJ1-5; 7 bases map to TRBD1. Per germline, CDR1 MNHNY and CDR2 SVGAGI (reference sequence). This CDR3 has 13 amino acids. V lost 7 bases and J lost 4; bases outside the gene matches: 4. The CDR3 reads CASTVQGNQPQHF. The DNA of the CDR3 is TGTGCCAGCACCGTACAGGGGAATCAGCCCCAGCATTTT.

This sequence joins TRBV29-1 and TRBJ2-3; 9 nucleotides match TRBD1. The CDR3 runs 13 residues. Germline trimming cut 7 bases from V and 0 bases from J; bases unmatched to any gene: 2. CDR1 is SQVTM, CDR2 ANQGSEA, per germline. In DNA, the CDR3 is TGCAGCGGCGGGACAGGGAGCACAGATACGCAGTATTTT. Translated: CSGGTGSTDTQYF.

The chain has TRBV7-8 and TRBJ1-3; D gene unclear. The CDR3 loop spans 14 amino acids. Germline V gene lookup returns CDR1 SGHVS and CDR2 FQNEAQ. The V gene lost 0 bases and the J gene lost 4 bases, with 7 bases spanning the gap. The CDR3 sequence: CASSLALAGNTIYF. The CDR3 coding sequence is TGTGCCAGCAGCTTAGCGCTAGCCGGAAACACCATATATTTT.

CDR3 amino acids: CASSSQGSGNTIYF. The CDR3 bases are TGTGCCAGCAGCTCACAGGGCTCTGGAAACACCATATATTTT. The chain combines TRBV5-4 with TRBJ1-3; possible D gene TRBD1, 6 bases. Germline V lookup: CDR1 SGHNT, CDR2 YYREEE (reference sequence). V dropped 3 bases and J dropped 0 bases, with 7 bases sitting between them. The CDR3 runs 14 residues.

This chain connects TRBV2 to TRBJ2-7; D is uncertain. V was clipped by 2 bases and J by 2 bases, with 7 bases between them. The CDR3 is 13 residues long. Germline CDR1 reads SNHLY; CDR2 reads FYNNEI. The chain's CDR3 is CASSEMQTYEQYF. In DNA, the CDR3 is TGTGCCAGCAGTGAAATGCAGACCTACGAGCAGTACTTC.

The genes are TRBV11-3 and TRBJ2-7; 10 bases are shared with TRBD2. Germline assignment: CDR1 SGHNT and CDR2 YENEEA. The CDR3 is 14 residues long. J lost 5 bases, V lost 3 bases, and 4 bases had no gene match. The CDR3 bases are TGTGCCAGCAGCTTCTCTAGCGGGAGAAACGAGCAGTACTTC. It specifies CASSFSSGRNEQYF.

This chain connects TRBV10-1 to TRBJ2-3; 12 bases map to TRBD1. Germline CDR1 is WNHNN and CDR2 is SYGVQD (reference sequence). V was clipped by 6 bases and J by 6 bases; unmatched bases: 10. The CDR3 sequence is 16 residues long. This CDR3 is CASSRGDRGLVDTQYF. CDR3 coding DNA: TGCGCCAGCAGCCGCGGGGACAGGGGGCTGGTGGATACGCAGTATTTT.

The CDR3 loop reads CASSSPDSNYGYTF. CDR3 coding DNA: TGTGCCAGCAGTTCGCCGGACAGTAACTATGGCTACACCTTC. V usage is TRBV27 and J usage is TRBJ1-2; TRBD1 is a possible D gene (6 bases). With 4 bases removed from V and 1 base from J, the gap between germline ends came to 10 bases. Germline V CDR1 and CDR2: MNHEY, SMNVEV (reference sequence). The CDR3 loop spans 14 amino acids.

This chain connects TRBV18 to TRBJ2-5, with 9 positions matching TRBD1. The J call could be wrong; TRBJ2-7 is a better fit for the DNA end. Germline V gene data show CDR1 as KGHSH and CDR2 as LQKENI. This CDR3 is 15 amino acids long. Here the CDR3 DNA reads TGTGCCAGCTCACCACCGGGGACAGGGACCTACGAGCAGTACTTC. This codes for CASSPPGTGTYEQYF.

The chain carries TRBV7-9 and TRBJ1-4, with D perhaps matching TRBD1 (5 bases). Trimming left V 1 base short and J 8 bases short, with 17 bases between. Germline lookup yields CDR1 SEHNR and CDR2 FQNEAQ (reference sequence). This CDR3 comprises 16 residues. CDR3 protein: CASSLVVPGKGEKLFF. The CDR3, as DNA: TGTGCCAGCAGCTTAGTCGTCCCAGGGAAAGGCGAAAAACTGTTTTTT. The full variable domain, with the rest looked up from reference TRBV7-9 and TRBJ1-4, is DTGVSQNPRHKITKRGQNVTFRCDPISEHNRLYWYRQTLGQGPEFLTYFQNEAQLEKSRLLSDRFSAERPKGSFSTLEIQRTEQGDSAMYLCASSLVVPGKGEKLFFGSGTQLSVL.

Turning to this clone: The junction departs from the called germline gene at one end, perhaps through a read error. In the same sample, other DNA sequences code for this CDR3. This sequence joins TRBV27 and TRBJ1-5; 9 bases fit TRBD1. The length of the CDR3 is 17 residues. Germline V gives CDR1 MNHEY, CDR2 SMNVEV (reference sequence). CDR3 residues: CASRREALDRGSQPQHF. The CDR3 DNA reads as TGCGCCAGCAGAAGGGAGGCCTTGGACAGGGGCTCTCAGCCCCAGCATTTT.

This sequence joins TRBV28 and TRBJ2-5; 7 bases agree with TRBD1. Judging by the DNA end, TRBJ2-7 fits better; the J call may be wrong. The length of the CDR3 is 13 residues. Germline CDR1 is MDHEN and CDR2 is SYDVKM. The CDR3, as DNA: TGTGCCAGCAGCGCCCAGACAGGGCTCGAGCAGTACTTC. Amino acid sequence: CASSAQTGLEQYF.

CDR3 DNA sequence: TGCGCCAGCAGCCAAGGTTGGGTCCCGGAGAACACAGATACGCAGTATTTT. Its translation is CASSQGWVPENTDTQYF. The chain has TRBV4-3 and TRBJ2-3, with D uncertain. Trimming cost V 1 base and J 2 bases, with 16 bases left between them. This CDR3 has 17 residues. Germline V gene sequence: CDR1 LGHNA, CDR2 YSLEER.

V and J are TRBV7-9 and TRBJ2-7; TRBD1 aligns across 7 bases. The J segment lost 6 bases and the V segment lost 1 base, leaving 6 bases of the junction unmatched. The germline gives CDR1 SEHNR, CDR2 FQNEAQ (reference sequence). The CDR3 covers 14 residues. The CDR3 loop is CASSLGDRVSEQYF. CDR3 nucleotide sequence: TGTGCCAGCAGCTTAGGAGACAGGGTCTCCGAGCAGTACTTC.

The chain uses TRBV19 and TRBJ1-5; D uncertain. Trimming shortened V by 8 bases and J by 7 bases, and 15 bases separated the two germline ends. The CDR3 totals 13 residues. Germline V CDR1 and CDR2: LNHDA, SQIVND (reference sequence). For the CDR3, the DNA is TGTGCCAGTGCCCTCCAGGTTTTCCAGCCCCAGCATTTT. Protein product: CASALQVFQPQHF.

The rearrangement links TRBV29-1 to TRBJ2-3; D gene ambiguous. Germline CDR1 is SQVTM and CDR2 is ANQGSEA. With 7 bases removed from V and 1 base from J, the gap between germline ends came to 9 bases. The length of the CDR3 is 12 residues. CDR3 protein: CSAESGTDTQYF. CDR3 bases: TGCAGCGCCGAGTCGGGCACAGATACGCAGTATTTT.

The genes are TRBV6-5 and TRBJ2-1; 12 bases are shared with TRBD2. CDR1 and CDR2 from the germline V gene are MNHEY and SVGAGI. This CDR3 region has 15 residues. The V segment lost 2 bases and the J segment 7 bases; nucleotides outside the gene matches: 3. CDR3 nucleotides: TGTGCCAGCAGTTACGCTAGCGGGAGGGGGAATGAGCAGTTCTTC. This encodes CASSYASGRGNEQFF.